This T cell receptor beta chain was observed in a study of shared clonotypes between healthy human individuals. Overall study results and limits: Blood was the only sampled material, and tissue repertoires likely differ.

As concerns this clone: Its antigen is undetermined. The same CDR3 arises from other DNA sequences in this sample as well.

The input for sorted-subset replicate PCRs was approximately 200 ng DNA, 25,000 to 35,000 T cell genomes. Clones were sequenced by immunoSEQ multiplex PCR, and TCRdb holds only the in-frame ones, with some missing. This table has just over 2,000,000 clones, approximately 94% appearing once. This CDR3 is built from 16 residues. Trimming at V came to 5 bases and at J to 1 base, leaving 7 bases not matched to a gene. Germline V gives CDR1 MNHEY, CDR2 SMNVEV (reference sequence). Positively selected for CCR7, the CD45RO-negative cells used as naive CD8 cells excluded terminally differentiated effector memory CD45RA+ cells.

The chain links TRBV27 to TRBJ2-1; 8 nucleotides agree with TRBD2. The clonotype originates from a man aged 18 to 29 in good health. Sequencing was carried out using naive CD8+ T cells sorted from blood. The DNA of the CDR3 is TGTGCCAGCAGTCCGTCAGCGGGGGAATCCTACAATGAGCAGTTCTTC. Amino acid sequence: CASSPSAGESYNEQFF.